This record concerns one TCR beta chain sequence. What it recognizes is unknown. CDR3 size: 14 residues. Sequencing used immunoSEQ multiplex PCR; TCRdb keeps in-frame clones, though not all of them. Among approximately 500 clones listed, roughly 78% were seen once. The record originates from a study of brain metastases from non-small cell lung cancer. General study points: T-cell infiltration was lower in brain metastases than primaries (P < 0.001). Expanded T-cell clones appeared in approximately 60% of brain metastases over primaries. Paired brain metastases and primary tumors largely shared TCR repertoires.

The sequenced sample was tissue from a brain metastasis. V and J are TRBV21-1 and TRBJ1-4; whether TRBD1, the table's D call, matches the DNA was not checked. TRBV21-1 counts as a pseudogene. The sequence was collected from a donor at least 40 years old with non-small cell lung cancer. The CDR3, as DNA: TGTGCCAGCACCTTCGACACGATTAATGAAAAACTGTTTTTT. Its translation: CASTFDTINEKLFF.